This T cell receptor beta chain is from a study of blood T cell repertoires in COVID-19. Sequencing was performed with immunoSEQ multiplex PCR; in TCRdb, only in-frame clones are kept and a portion is missing. The table lists 180,000 or so clones, over 75% of them singletons. From germline, CDR1 is SGHAT and CDR2 FQNNGV. V was clipped by 1 base and J by 0 bases; unmatched bases: 5. The CDR3 length is 16 residues. The receptor was isolated from a woman over 75 with acute or convalescent COVID-19. The sample taken for sequencing was peripheral blood. J is TRBJ2-7 and V is TRBV11-2, with TRBD2 matching over 8 bases. CDR3 sequence: CASSLGSGTSSYEQYF. CDR3 sequence (DNA): TGTGCCAGCAGCTTAGGTAGCGGGACCAGCTCCTACGAGCAGTACTTC.